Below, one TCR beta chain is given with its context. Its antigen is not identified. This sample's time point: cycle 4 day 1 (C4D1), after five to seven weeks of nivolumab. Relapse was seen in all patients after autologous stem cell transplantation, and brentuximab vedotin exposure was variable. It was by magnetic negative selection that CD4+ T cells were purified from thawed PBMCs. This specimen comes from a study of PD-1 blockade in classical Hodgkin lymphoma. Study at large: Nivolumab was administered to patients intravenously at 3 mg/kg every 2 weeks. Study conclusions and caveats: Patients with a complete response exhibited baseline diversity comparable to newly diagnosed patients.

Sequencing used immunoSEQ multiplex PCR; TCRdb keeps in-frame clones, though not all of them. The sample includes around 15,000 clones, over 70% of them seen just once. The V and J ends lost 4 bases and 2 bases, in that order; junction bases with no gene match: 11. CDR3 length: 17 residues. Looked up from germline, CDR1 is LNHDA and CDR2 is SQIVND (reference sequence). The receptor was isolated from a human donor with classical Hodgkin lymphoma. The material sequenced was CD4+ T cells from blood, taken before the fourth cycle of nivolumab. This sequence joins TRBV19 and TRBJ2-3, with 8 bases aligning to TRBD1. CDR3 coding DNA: TGTGCCAGTAGTACCTTTCTTGACAGGGGATACACAGATACGCAGTATTTT. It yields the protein CASSTFLDRGYTDTQYF.